This TCR beta chain was identified in a study of T cell changes during pregnancy in multiple sclerosis. Only in-frame clones appear in the TCRdb table, and some are missing; sequencing was by immunoSEQ multiplex PCR. The sample includes roughly 100,000 clones, 80% to 95% of them seen just once. The V gene end was trimmed by 5 bases and the J gene end by 3 bases; junction bases not matched to a gene: 6. CDR1 is SGHTA, CDR2 FQGNSA, per germline. This CDR3 is 17 amino acids long. This clonotype originated in a female donor with multiple sclerosis, enrolled in a pregnancy study. The starting material was peripheral blood, obtained after pregnancy. V is TRBV7-2 and J is TRBJ2-3; 15 nucleotides match TRBD2. CDR3 in amino acids: CASSLRTSGGETDTQYF. In DNA form, the CDR3 reads TGTGCCAGCAGCCTCAGGACTAGCGGGGGGGAGACAGATACGCAGTATTTT.